One sample yielded the 27 T cell receptor beta chains listed below, sequenced in a study of T cell changes during pregnancy in multiple sclerosis (dated by TCRdb to about 2019). Preparation of the library involved the immunoSEQ multiplex PCR assay. TCRdb carries this immuneACCESS record with in-frame sequences only. Its versions omit some clonotypes, under half of them owing to an unresolved V gene in the studies checked, with the rest unexplained. The sample contains under 150,000 clones, 96% of them found a single time. The biggest ten clones account for roughly 0.44% of the sample. Material: peripheral blood, obtained after pregnancy. These receptors originate from a female donor with multiple sclerosis, enrolled in a pregnancy study.

This sequence joins TRBV29-1 and TRBJ2-7; 8 bases align to TRBD2. The V and J ends lost 1 base and 4 bases, in that order; junction bases with no gene match: 15. CDR3 length: 17 amino acids. The germline gives CDR1 SQVTM, CDR2 ANQGSEA. The CDR3 here is CSVEGPLTSGVGYEQYF. CDR3 nucleotides: TGCAGCGTTGAAGGACCCCTAACTAGCGGTGTAGGGTACGAGCAGTACTTC.

The rearrangement joins TRBV6-5 to TRBJ1-4, with D possibly being TRBD1 (5 bases). CDR3 size: 15 residues. V was clipped by 4 bases and J by 5 bases, with 14 bases between them. Germline V gene data show CDR1 as MNHEY and CDR2 as SVGAGI. CDR3 residues: CASSSGTFLNEKLFF. The CDR3 DNA reads as TGTGCCAGCAGTTCCGGGACTTTTTTGAATGAAAAACTGTTTTTT.

The chain uses TRBV5-1 and TRBJ2-7, with TRBD1 identical over 9 bases. This CDR3 has 14 amino acids. Germline trimming cut 6 bases from V and 2 bases from J; bases unmatched to any gene: 6. Germline CDR1 is SGHRS and CDR2 is YFSETQ. DNA for the CDR3: TGCGCCAGCAAAACAGGGGGCGGACCCTACGAGCAGTACTTC. This encodes CASKTGGGPYEQYF.

The chain links TRBV21-1 to TRBJ1-2; no DNA check was done on the table's D call, TRBD1. TRBV21-1 is noted as a pseudogene. This CDR3 has 16 residues. CDR3 loop: CASSKEPGGFRYGYTF. In DNA, the CDR3 is TGTGCCAGCAGCAAGGAGCCAGGGGGCTTTCGCTATGGCTACACCTTC.

V and J are TRBV6-4 and TRBJ2-1; D not resolved. Germline loops: CDR1 MRHNA, CDR2 SNTAGT. The CDR3 consists of 14 residues. V was shortened by 4 bases and J by 0 bases, with 7 bases between the two germline ends. The CDR3 DNA is TGTGCCAGCAGTGCCGATAGCTCCTACAATGAGCAGTTCTTC. This codes for CASSADSSYNEQFF.

The J gene is TRBJ1-3, the V gene TRBV30; D is uncertain. The CDR3 runs to 14 residues. V was shortened by 5 bases and J by 0 bases, with 11 bases between the two germline ends. Germline V gene data show CDR1 as GTSNPN and CDR2 as SVGIG (reference sequence). The CDR3 DNA reads as TGTGCCTGGGACCCAGGCGTCTCTGGAAACACCATATATTTT. This encodes CAWDPGVSGNTIYF. The whole variable domain, remainder taken from reference TRBV30 and TRBJ1-3, is SQTIHQWPATLVQPVGSPLSLECTVEGTSNPNLYWYRQAAGRGLQLLFYSVGIGQISSEVPQNLSASRPQDRQFILSSKKLLLSDSGFYLCAWDPGVSGNTIYFGEGSWLTVV.

The chain employs TRBV4-2 and TRBJ1-4; D ambiguous. V was cut by 3 bases and J by 0 bases, with 8 bases left in between. This CDR3 has 15 amino acids. Germline V gives CDR1 LGHNA, CDR2 YNFKEQ. CDR3 bases: TGTGCCAGCAGCCACTTGAGCGCAACTAATGAAAAACTGTTTTTT. Its protein product is CASSHLSATNEKLFF.

The chain uses TRBV5-4 and TRBJ2-5; 7 nucleotides line up with TRBD2. The CDR3 covers 14 residues. Trimming cost V 3 bases and J 2 bases; bases outside gene matches: 4. Looked up from germline, CDR1 is SGHNT and CDR2 is YYREEE (reference sequence). The CDR3 coding sequence is TGTGCCAGCAGCTGGGGGGACTATCAAGAGACCCAGTACTTC. It encodes CASSWGDYQETQYF.

V usage is TRBV2 and J usage is TRBJ2-3; 7 positions agree with TRBD2. Trimming cost V 8 bases and J 15 bases; bases outside gene matches: 11. Germline V gene sequence: CDR1 SNHLY, CDR2 FYNNEI. This CDR3 has 11 amino acids. The CDR3 reads CASLGRAVYYF. As DNA, the CDR3 is TGTGCCAGCCTGGGGAGGGCGGTGTATTATTTT.

The rearrangement links TRBV19 to TRBJ1-5; 7 nucleotides agree with TRBD1. Germline CDR1 and CDR2: LNHDA and SQIVND (reference sequence). V lost 7 bases, J lost 5 bases, and 8 bases stayed unmatched. This CDR3 has 14 amino acids. Written as DNA, the CDR3 is TGTGCCAGTACCGAGGACAGGATCTATCAGCCCCAGCATTTT. This gives the protein CASTEDRIYQPQHF. The whole variable domain, filled in from reference TRBV19 and TRBJ1-5, reads DGGITQSPKYLFRKEGQNVTLSCEQNLNHDAMYWYRQDPGQGLRLIYYSQIVNDFQKGDIAEGYSVSREKKESFPLTVTSAQKNPTAFYLCASTEDRIYQPQHFGDGTRLSIL.

The chain carries TRBV7-2 and TRBJ2-5; 7 bases fit TRBD1. Germline V CDR1 and CDR2: SGHTA, FQGNSA. V dropped 5 bases and J dropped 0; count of bases not matched to a gene: 3. CDR3 size: 14 residues. As DNA, the CDR3 is TGTGCCAGCAGCGAACAGGGGTACCAAGAGACCCAGTACTTC. As protein: CASSEQGYQETQYF.

The chain has TRBV7-9 and TRBJ1-1; TRBD1 matches 8 bases. This CDR3 spans 15 amino acids. Germline-derived CDR1 and CDR2 are SEHNR and FQNEAQ (reference sequence). The V gene end was trimmed by 5 bases and the J gene end by 0 bases; junction bases not matched to a gene: 5. CDR3 nucleotides: TGTGCCAGCAGCCTTGGGGACAGGATGAACACTGAAGCTTTCTTT. Residues: CASSLGDRMNTEAFF.

This chain uses TRBV19 with TRBJ2-6; 7 bases map to TRBD2. Trimming cost V 7 bases and J 2 bases; bases outside gene matches: 11. This CDR3 region has 17 residues. Germline loops: CDR1 LNHDA, CDR2 SQIVND (reference sequence). The CDR3 region is CASNGREVLAGANVLTF. The CDR3 DNA sequence: TGTGCCAGTAACGGCCGGGAGGTGCTGGCTGGGGCCAACGTCCTGACTTTC. The full variable domain, its missing parts supplied by reference TRBV19 and TRBJ2-6, is DGGITQSPKYLFRKEGQNVTLSCEQNLNHDAMYWYRQDPGQGLRLIYYSQIVNDFQKGDIAEGYSVSREKKESFPLTVTSAQKNPTAFYLCASNGREVLAGANVLTFGAGSRLTVL.

The chain carries TRBV20-1 and TRBJ2-1, with D perhaps matching TRBD2 (6 bases). V lost 6 bases and J lost 7, with 7 bases in between. The CDR3 has 10 residues. Germline CDR1 DFQATT, CDR2 SNEGSKA (reference sequence). Here the CDR3 DNA reads TGCAGTGCCGGGAGAAATGAGCAGTTCTTC. Residues: CSAGRNEQFF.

The rearrangement joins TRBV11-1 to TRBJ2-1; 9 positions match TRBD2. V shed 5 bases, J shed 2 bases, and the junction held 10 bases outside the gene matches. Germline V gene lookup returns CDR1 SGHAT and CDR2 FQDESV (reference sequence). This CDR3 contains 17 residues. The CDR3 DNA reads as TGTGCCAGCAGCCTAACCCCGGGACTAGCTCCCTACAATGAGCAGTTCTTC. This codes for CASSLTPGLAPYNEQFF.

The rearrangement joins TRBV27 to TRBJ2-7, with TRBD1 matching 9 bases. The CDR3 length is 14 residues. Looked up from germline, CDR1 is MNHEY and CDR2 is SMNVEV (reference sequence). Unmatched junction bases numbered 6, after V lost 7 bases and J lost 2 bases. The CDR3 DNA reads as TGTGCCAGCAAAGACTGGACAGGGGCCTACGAGCAGTACTTC. It codes for CASKDWTGAYEQYF.

This chain links TRBV10-3 with TRBJ2-5, with TRBD2 identical over 7 bases. V trimming: 8 bases; J trimming: 2 bases; junction bases outside the gene matches: 2. The V gene's germline CDR1 is ENHRY and CDR2 SYGVKD. This CDR3 contains 12 residues. This chain's CDR3 is CAIGGLQETQYF. In DNA, the CDR3 is TGTGCCATCGGGGGACTACAAGAGACCCAGTACTTC.

This chain links TRBV9 with TRBJ2-7, with 7 bases fitting TRBD1. The CDR3 totals 15 residues. Germline values: CDR1 SGDLS, CDR2 YYNGEE. After removal of 4 bases from V and 3 bases from J, the junction contained 10 bases not matched to a gene. The CDR3 spells CASSLGTGAHYEQYF. CDR3 sequence (DNA): TGTGCCAGCAGCCTGGGCACAGGGGCCCACTACGAGCAGTACTTC.

J is TRBJ1-5 and V is TRBV20-1; no definite D call. V was cut by 3 bases and J by 5 bases, with 5 bases left in between. The CDR3 is made up of 11 amino acids. Germline lookup yields CDR1 DFQATT and CDR2 SNEGSKA (reference sequence). The CDR3 DNA sequence: TGCAGTGCTAGCGCAGATCAGCCCCAGCATTTT. Its protein product is CSASADQPQHF.

The chain recombines TRBV6-5 with TRBJ1-4; D may be TRBD1 (6 bases). This CDR3 contains 14 residues. CDR1 is MNHEY, CDR2 SVGAGI, per germline. The V end lost 5 bases, the J end lost 7 bases, and 14 bases lay between the germline ends. Here the CDR3 reads CASSRTAQGEKLFF. DNA for the CDR3: TGTGCCAGCAGTCGCACCGCACAGGGTGAAAAACTGTTTTTT.

This chain links TRBV5-1 with TRBJ1-1; the D is unclear. This CDR3 region has 13 residues. V lost 6 bases, J lost 2 bases, and 11 bases lay in between. The germline V gene encodes CDR1 SGHRS and CDR2 YFSETQ. In DNA, the CDR3 is TGCGCCAGCACCCCCGGTTATAACACTGAAGCTTTCTTT. Protein: CASTPGYNTEAFF.

CDR3 residues: CASSQTLQGINYGYTF. In DNA, the CDR3 is TGTGCCAGTAGTCAAACCCTTCAGGGGATAAACTATGGCTACACCTTC. The V call is TRBV19, the J call TRBJ1-2, with a possible D match to TRBD1 (6 bases). CDR1 is LNHDA, CDR2 SQIVND, per germline (reference sequence). Trimming pared 5 bases from V and 2 bases from J, leaving 18 bases between. This CDR3 is built from 16 residues.

The chain recombines TRBV28 with TRBJ2-7; 9 bases agree with TRBD2. This CDR3 spans 15 amino acids. Germline assignment: CDR1 MDHEN and CDR2 SYDVKM. V dropped 5 bases and J dropped 0; count of bases not matched to a gene: 5. The CDR3 sequence: CASSRWTSDSYEQYF. The CDR3 DNA sequence: TGTGCCAGCAGTCGATGGACTAGCGACTCCTACGAGCAGTACTTC.

The chain links TRBV28 to TRBJ2-7; D unresolved. V was trimmed by 6 bases and J by 2 bases, leaving 8 bases between them. Germline CDR1 and CDR2: MDHEN and SYDVKM. This CDR3 region has 12 residues. Written as DNA, the CDR3 is TGTGCCAGCAGCCACTCCGCCTACGAGCAGTACTTC. Its translation is CASSHSAYEQYF.

The rearrangement joins TRBV21-1 to TRBJ1-1. TRBV21-1 is designated a pseudogene. This CDR3 comprises 17 residues. For the CDR3, the DNA is TGTGCCAGCAGCAAAGTCCCATTGGGAGGAGTGGACACTGAAGCTTTCTTT. This encodes CASSKVPLGGVDTEAFF.

The chain uses TRBV19 and TRBJ1-5; TRBD1 matches 8 bases. CDR3 length: 14 amino acids. Looked up from germline, CDR1 is LNHDA and CDR2 is SQIVND (reference sequence). Trimming cost V 8 bases and J 2 bases; bases outside gene matches: 5. The CDR3 sequence is CASQDRGGNQPQHF. In nucleotides, the CDR3 is TGTGCCAGTCAAGACAGGGGAGGCAATCAGCCCCAGCATTTT.

The genes are TRBV11-2 and TRBJ2-7, with 7 bases matching TRBD2. Germline-derived CDR1 and CDR2 are SGHAT and FQNNGV. The CDR3 covers 14 residues. After removal of 3 bases from V and 4 bases from J, the junction contained 6 bases not matched to a gene. Here the CDR3 reads CASSFLRLAYEQYF. The CDR3, as DNA: TGTGCCAGCAGCTTTTTGAGACTAGCATACGAGCAGTACTTC. Drawing the rest from reference TRBV11-2 and TRBJ2-7, the complete variable domain is EAGVAQSPRYKIIEKRQSVAFWCNPISGHATLYWYQQILGQGPKLLIQFQNNGVVDDSQLPKDRFSAERLKGVDSTLKIQPAKLEDSAVYLCASSFLRLAYEQYFGPGTRLTVT.